Listed here are 15 T cell receptor beta chains from one sample, sequenced in a study of blood T cell repertoires in COVID-19. Repertoires were generated with immunoSEQ multiplex PCR, while TCRdb's copy carries only in-frame clones and drops some. The top ten clones hold 3.4% of a sample with about 240,000 clones, about four fifths of them seen once. Specimen: peripheral blood. The receptors shown here come from a woman younger than 30 with acute or convalescent COVID-19.

This chain connects TRBV28 to TRBJ1-5; the D is unclear. CDR1 is MDHEN, CDR2 SYDVKM, per germline. Trimming left V 4 bases short and J 3 bases short, with 16 bases between. This CDR3 is 16 amino acids long. In DNA form, the CDR3 reads TGTGCCAGCAGTTACCCCCCGGACGGACTCAATCAGCCCCAGCATTTT. The encoded protein is CASSYPPDGLNQPQHF.

This sequence joins TRBV7-3 and TRBJ2-2, with 15 bases that match TRBD2. After removal of 2 bases from V and 6 bases from J, the junction contained 13 bases not matched to a gene. CDR1 SGHTA and CDR2 FQGTGA come from the germline V gene. The CDR3 length is 20 residues. The CDR3 DNA is TGTGCCAGCAGCTTAGAGACCCCGGGACTAGCGGGAGGAAGGTCCGGGGAGCTGTTTTTT. This codes for CASSLETPGLAGGRSGELFF.

V usage is TRBV19 and J usage is TRBJ1-5; possible D gene TRBD1, 6 bases. In germline, CDR1 is LNHDA, CDR2 SQIVND (reference sequence). The CDR3 covers 13 residues. Trimming took off 4 bases at V and 5 bases at J, with 9 bases between the two ends. CDR3 residues: CASSTQGHQPQHF. The CDR3 DNA reads as TGTGCCAGTAGTACACAGGGACATCAGCCCCAGCATTTT.

The V call is TRBV4-3, the J call TRBJ2-2; 12 nucleotides line up with TRBD1. V gave up 2 bases and J gave up 4 bases; unmatched junction bases: 5. The CDR3 has 17 amino acids. Germline CDR1 LGHNA, CDR2 YSLEER. The CDR3, as DNA: TGCGCCAGCAGCCAACGGGACAGGGGGCCGAGCACCGGGGAGCTGTTTTTT. It specifies CASSQRDRGPSTGELFF.

The chain uses TRBV18 and TRBJ2-1; possibly TRBD2 for D (6 bases). The V end lost 3 bases, the J end lost 5 bases, and 8 bases lay between the germline ends. From germline, CDR1 is KGHSH and CDR2 LQKENI. The CDR3 sequence is 13 residues long. CDR3 protein: CASSPGRNNEQFF. CDR3 DNA: TGTGCCAGCTCACCCGGGAGAAACAATGAGCAGTTCTTC.

The chain employs TRBV19 and TRBJ1-2, with a possible D match to TRBD1 (6 bases). The germline CDR1 and CDR2 sequences are LNHDA and SQIVND (reference sequence). This CDR3 is built from 15 residues. Between the trimmed V and J ends, which lost 4 bases and 0 bases, there was a span of 12 bases. CDR3 loop: CASSKQTGPNYGYTF. The CDR3 nucleotides are TGTGCCAGTAGTAAACAGACAGGCCCTAACTATGGCTACACCTTC.

The J gene is TRBJ2-2, the V gene TRBV7-6; TRBD2 is a possible D gene (5 bases). Per the germline V gene, CDR1 is SGHVS and CDR2 is FNYEAQ. Trimming cost V 5 bases and J 1 base, with 17 bases left between them. The CDR3 contains 17 residues. Written as DNA, the CDR3 is TGTGCCAGCAGCCTAGGGCCTAGCAGTGGGAACACCGGGGAGCTGTTTTTT. It is translated as CASSLGPSSGNTGELFF. Variable domain in full (rest from reference TRBV7-6 and TRBJ2-2): GAGVSQSPRYKVTKRGQDVALRCDPISGHVSLYWYRQALGQGPEFLTYFNYEAQQDKSGLPNDRFSAERPEGSISTLTIQRTEQRDSAMYRCASSLGPSSGNTGELFFGEGSRLTVL.

The chain is built from TRBV25-1 and TRBJ1-5, with TRBD1 identical over 7 bases. From germline, CDR1 is MGHDK and CDR2 SYGVNS. The CDR3 is 13 residues long. V shed 8 bases, J shed 5 bases, and the junction held 6 bases outside the gene matches. The CDR3: CASGEQGYQPQHF. DNA of the CDR3: TGTGCCAGCGGAGAACAGGGGTATCAGCCCCAGCATTTT.

This clone was counted a single time. Since a much larger clone is just one base distant, this may be a read error. V is TRBV7-6 and J is TRBJ2-1; D not certain. Trimming removed 5 bases from V and 4 bases from J, with 3 bases in between. The CDR3 contains 11 residues. Germline V gene sequence: CDR1 SGHVS, CDR2 FNYEAQ. The CDR3 DNA follows: TGTGCCAGCAGCCATTACAATGAGCAGTTCTTC. Encoded protein: CASSHYNEQFF.

The V call is TRBV7-9, the J call TRBJ2-3; 8 nucleotides line up with TRBD2. The CDR3 is 15 amino acids. V trimming: 5 bases; J trimming: 5 bases; junction bases outside the gene matches: 9. The germline CDR1 and CDR2 sequences are SEHNR and FQNEAQ (reference sequence). CDR3 amino acids: CASSPEIAGLDTQYF. The CDR3 DNA sequence: TGTGCCAGCAGCCCCGAGATAGCGGGACTAGATACGCAGTATTTT.

V and J are TRBV5-1 and TRBJ2-1; D possibly corresponds to TRBD2 (5 bases). Germline V gives CDR1 SGHRS, CDR2 YFSETQ. The CDR3 spans 11 residues. V shed 0 bases and J shed 13 bases, with 8 bases lying between them. CDR3 nucleotide sequence: TGCGCCAGCAGCTTGGAAGGGAGCCAGTTCTTC. Its protein is CASSLEGSQFF.

The chain joins TRBV7-8 to TRBJ2-5, with D possibly matching TRBD2 (6 bases). The CDR3 covers 16 residues. V was pared by 0 bases and J by 3 bases, with 14 bases between. Germline loops: CDR1 SGHVS, CDR2 FQNEAQ. The CDR3 sequence: CASSLAGGRGEETQYF. The DNA for the CDR3 is TGTGCCAGCAGCTTAGCTGGGGGGAGAGGGGAAGAGACCCAGTACTTC. Complete variable domain (other parts from reference TRBV7-8 and TRBJ2-5): GAGVSQSPRYKVAKRGQDVALRCDPISGHVSLFWYQQALGQGPEFLTYFQNEAQLDKSGLPSDRFFAERPEGSVSTLKIQRTQQEDSAVYLCASSLAGGRGEETQYFGPGTRLLVL.

The chain recombines TRBV3-1 (or the pseudogene TRBV3-2) with TRBJ1-5; D possibly corresponds to TRBD1 (5 bases). The CDR3 runs 13 residues. V was trimmed by 3 bases and J by 3 bases, leaving 6 bases between them. The germline V gene encodes CDR1 LGHDT and CDR2 YNNKEL (reference sequence). For the CDR3, the DNA is TGTGCCAGCAGCCACAGGGTCAATCAGCCCCAGCATTTT. Protein: CASSHRVNQPQHF.

This chain joins TRBV30 and TRBJ1-4; 7 nucleotides line up with TRBD1. The CDR3 contains 15 residues. Losses at the gene ends were 2 bases for V and 7 bases for J; bases not matched to a gene: 10. CDR1 GTSNPN and CDR2 SVGIG come from the germline V gene (reference sequence). In nucleotides, the CDR3 is TGTGCCTGGAGTATGGGGGCTCACAGGGGTGAAAAACTGTTTTTT. It specifies CAWSMGAHRGEKLFF.

The rearrangement links TRBV27 to TRBJ2-3; maybe TRBD2 (6 bases). The CDR3 contains 14 residues. The V end was cut by 3 bases, the J end by 0 bases, with 7 bases between. Germline V lookup: CDR1 MNHEY, CDR2 SMNVEV (reference sequence). The CDR3 sequence: CASSLSGSTDTQYF. The DNA of the CDR3 is TGTGCCAGCAGTTTGAGCGGGAGCACAGATACGCAGTATTTT.